Sequencing of this TCR beta chain was carried out in a study of blood T cell repertoires in COVID-19. About the study: Sources were T cells, B-cell-depleted T cells, or PBMCs; the material itself was cDNA or gDNA.

Authors' processing steps: Nucleated cell number was recorded as an estimate derived from reference gene primer amplification. Assay used: immunoSEQ multiplex PCR; TCRdb lists only in-frame clones, some missing. V and J calls and clone size are those listed in that table; D and trimming were worked out from the DNA. This table holds about 440,000 clones, about 85% found once. Those enrolled, adults aged roughly 18 to 89 years, came from roughly 23 US areas. Donors were grouped by their self-reported clinical history. The V gene end was trimmed by 10 bases and the J gene end by 0 bases; junction bases not matched to a gene: 11. Germline V gene lookup returns CDR1 SGHNT and CDR2 YENEEA. The CDR3 covers 15 residues.

The chain uses TRBV11-3 and TRBJ2-7; 8 bases agree with TRBD1. What was sequenced was PBMCs or T cells enriched from blood (not recorded which). The source of this sequence is a woman under 30 with acute COVID-19. CDR3 loop: CAMTPGTGLSYEQYF. Written as DNA, the CDR3 is TGTGCCATGACACCCGGGACAGGACTCTCCTACGAGCAGTACTTC.